This T cell receptor (beta chain) came from a study of blood T cell repertoires in COVID-19. Original handling: Researchers report that nucleated cell counts were estimated from reference gene primer amplification. Clones were sequenced by immunoSEQ multiplex PCR, and TCRdb holds only the in-frame ones, with some missing. The D gene and trimming were derived from the DNA, and the V and J assignments and clone size from that table. The sample lists about 59,000 clones, approximately 87% occurring once. Trimming pared 4 bases from V and 0 bases from J, leaving 10 bases between. Germline assignment: CDR1 SGHRS and CDR2 YFSETQ. The CDR3 covers 15 residues.

This chain uses TRBV5-1 with TRBJ1-4; no clear D. The origin of this receptor is a man aged 60-69 years with active or convalescent COVID-19. Sequenced sample: peripheral blood. As DNA, the CDR3 is TGCGCCAGCAGCAGGGAGAGAGCAACTAATGAAAAACTGTTTTTT. As protein: CASSRERATNEKLFF.